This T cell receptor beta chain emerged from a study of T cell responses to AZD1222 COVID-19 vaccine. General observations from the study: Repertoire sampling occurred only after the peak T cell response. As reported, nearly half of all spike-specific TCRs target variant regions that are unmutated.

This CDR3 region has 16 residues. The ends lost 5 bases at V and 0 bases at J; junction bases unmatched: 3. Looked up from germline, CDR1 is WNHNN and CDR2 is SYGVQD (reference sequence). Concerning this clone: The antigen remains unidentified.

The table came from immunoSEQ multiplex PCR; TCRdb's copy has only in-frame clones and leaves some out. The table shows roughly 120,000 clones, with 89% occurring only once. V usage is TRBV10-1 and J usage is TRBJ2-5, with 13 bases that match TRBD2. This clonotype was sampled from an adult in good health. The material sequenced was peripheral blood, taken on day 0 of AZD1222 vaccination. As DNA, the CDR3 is TGCGCCAGCAGTCGGACTAGCGGGAGCCACCAAGAGACCCAGTACTTC. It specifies CASSRTSGSHQETQYF.